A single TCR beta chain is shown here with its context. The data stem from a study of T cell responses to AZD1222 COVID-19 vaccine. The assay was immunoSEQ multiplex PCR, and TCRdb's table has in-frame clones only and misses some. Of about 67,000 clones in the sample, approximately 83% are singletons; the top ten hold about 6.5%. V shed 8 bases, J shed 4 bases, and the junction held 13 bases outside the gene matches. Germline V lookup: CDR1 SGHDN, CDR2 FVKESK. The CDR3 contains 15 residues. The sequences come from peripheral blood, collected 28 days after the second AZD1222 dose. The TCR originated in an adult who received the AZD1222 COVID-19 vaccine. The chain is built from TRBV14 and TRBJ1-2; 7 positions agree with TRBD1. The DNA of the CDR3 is TGTGCCAGCTCCCCCGGTAGGGGGCACTTCTATGGCTACACCTTC. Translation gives CASSPGRGHFYGYTF.